This T cell receptor (beta chain) comes out of a study of molecular identifiers for immune sequencing clone quantification. Sorting captured naive CD8 T cells as CD8+CD4-CCR7+CD45RA+. CDR3 length: 14 residues. The ends were cut back, 3 bases at V and 4 bases at J, with 13 bases in the middle. Germline V gene data show CDR1 as LNHNV and CDR2 as YYDKDF (reference sequence). This clonotype has more than one count but fewer than ten. The authors built bulk TCR libraries by previously described methods with listed TCR primers. TCRdb reprocessed the PCR reads with MiXCR, giving one entry per CDR3 protein. The repertoire consists of some 590,000 distinct CDR3 sequences, with about 25% occurring once and the leading ten covering 0.7% to 0.95%.

The specimen was naive CD8+ T cells from blood, with Jurkat cell RNA spiked in. Sample subset: FACS-sorted CD8+CD4-CCR7+CD45RA+ naive T cells. V and J are TRBV15 and TRBJ2-7; D not certain. This sequence originates from a human donor in good health. Some libraries in this study had Jurkat cell RNA spiked in. The CDR3 here is CATSRPSLNYEQYF. For the CDR3, the DNA is TGTGCCACCAGCAGGCCGTCCTTAAATTACGAGCAGTACTTC.